These 32 T cell receptor beta chains were sequenced from one sample in a study of T cell responses to AZD1222 COVID-19 vaccine. Repertoires were generated with immunoSEQ multiplex PCR, while TCRdb's copy carries only in-frame clones and drops some. The table includes 150,000 to 160,000 clones, approximately 90% detected once. The source was peripheral blood, collected after recovery from COVID-19. The source of these receptors is an adult who had recovered from COVID-19.

This clone was observed once. The gene calls are TRBV7-2 and TRBJ1-5; 9 nucleotides match TRBD1. This CDR3 is built from 15 residues. With 9 bases clipped from V and 5 bases from J, the junction kept 11 bases outside the gene matches. Germline CDR1 and CDR2: SGHTA and FQGNSA. CDR3 nucleotides: TGTGCCAGTAGTCCCCGACAGGGGGTCGATCAGCCCCAGCATTTT. Protein sequence: CASSPRQGVDQPQHF.

CDR3 bases: TGTGCCAGCAGCTCGGGGACAGGGTTCACAGATACGCAGTATTTT. Translating gives CASSSGTGFTDTQYF. The V call is TRBV11-3, the J call TRBJ2-3, with 9 nucleotides matching TRBD1. V dropped 4 bases and J dropped 2; count of bases not matched to a gene: 4. This CDR3 spans 15 amino acids. Per germline, CDR1 SGHNT and CDR2 YENEEA. Drawing the rest from reference TRBV11-3 and TRBJ2-3, the complete variable domain is EAGVVQSPRYKIIEKKQPVAFWCNPISGHNTLYWYLQNLGQGPELLIRYENEEAVDDSQLPKDRFSAERLKGVDSTLKIQPAELGDSAVYLCASSSGTGFTDTQYFGPGTRLTVL.

CDR3 loop: CATSRDQSSYNEQFF. CDR3 DNA sequence: TGTGCCACCAGCAGAGACCAGAGCTCCTACAATGAGCAGTTCTTC. The chain combines TRBV15 with TRBJ2-1; D ambiguous. The CDR3 covers 15 residues. Germline CDR1 and CDR2: LNHNV and YYDKDF (reference sequence). Between the trimmed V and J ends, which lost 0 bases and 0 bases, there was a span of 6 bases.

This chain links TRBV5-1 with TRBJ2-7; the match to TRBD2 covers 8 bases. The germline V gene has CDR1 SGHRS and CDR2 YFSETQ. This CDR3 is 16 amino acids long. J gave up 7 bases and V 2 bases, and 14 bases lay outside the gene matches. The CDR3: CASSLTSGGGLEEQYF. CDR3 sequence (DNA): TGCGCCAGCAGCTTAACGAGCGGGGGTGGCCTAGAAGAGCAGTACTTC.

The chain couples TRBV27 to TRBJ1-6, with a possible D match to TRBD1 (6 bases). CDR1 is MNHEY and CDR2 is SMNVEV in the germline V gene (reference sequence). The germline V and J ends were trimmed by 1 base and 7 bases, with 20 bases remaining between them. The CDR3 is made up of 18 amino acids. The CDR3 sequence: CASSLWAQGAISNSPLHF. The CDR3 coding sequence is TGTGCCAGCAGTTTATGGGCACAGGGTGCTATATCGAATTCACCCCTCCACTTT.

The chain combines TRBV5-1 with TRBJ2-3; 10 bases match TRBD2. The CDR3 has 16 residues. The germline V gene encodes CDR1 SGHRS and CDR2 YFSETQ. The trim removed 4 bases at V and 3 bases at J, leaving 8 bases unmatched. The chain's CDR3 is CASSPLLAGSTDTQYF. DNA of the CDR3: TGCGCCAGCAGCCCGCTACTAGCGGGATCGACAGATACGCAGTATTTT.

The chain uses TRBV5-1 and TRBJ2-2; D possibly corresponds to TRBD2 (7 bases). Germline CDR1 reads SGHRS; CDR2 reads YFSETQ. CDR3 length: 15 amino acids. Trimming cost V 2 bases and J 4 bases, with 12 bases left between them. The DNA for the CDR3 is TGCGCCAGCAGCTTAAGGGGGGGATTCACCGGGGAGCTGTTTTTT. Its protein product is CASSLRGGFTGELFF. The complete variable domain, with remaining parts taken from reference TRBV5-1 and TRBJ2-2, reads KAGVTQTPRYLIKTRGQQVTLSCSPISGHRSVSWYQQTPGQGLQFLFEYFSETQRNKGNFPGRFSGRQFSNSRSEMNVSTLELGDSALYLCASSLRGGFTGELFFGEGSRLTVL.

This clone was recorded once. The chain has TRBV2 and TRBJ2-1, with D uncertain. V was cut by 5 bases and J by 4 bases, with 18 bases left in between. CDR3 length equals 16 residues. Germline V lookup: CDR1 SNHLY, CDR2 FYNNEI. CDR3 DNA: TGTGCCAGCAGTTTGAGACGGATCTCGATATACAATGAGCAGTTCTTC. This codes for CASSLRRISIYNEQFF.

The chain links TRBV5-1 to TRBJ2-1, with D uncertain. This CDR3 comprises 12 residues. Germline assignment: CDR1 SGHRS and CDR2 YFSETQ. V was shortened by 0 bases and J by 9 bases, with 7 bases between the two germline ends. The CDR3 is CASSLASREQFF. The DNA for the CDR3 is TGCGCCAGCAGCTTGGCCTCGCGTGAGCAGTTCTTC.

V is TRBV7-2 and J is TRBJ2-1, with D possibly matching TRBD1 (5 bases). The CDR3 is made up of 15 amino acids. Trimming pared 6 bases from V and 0 bases from J, leaving 12 bases between. CDR1 is SGHTA, CDR2 FQGNSA, per germline. Written as DNA, the CDR3 is TGTGCCAGCAGACAAGGGGTAGGCTCCTACAATGAGCAGTTCTTC. Amino acids: CASRQGVGSYNEQFF.

The V gene is TRBV6-6, the J gene TRBJ1-4, with TRBD1 matching over 10 bases. V shed 6 bases and J 3 bases; nucleotides not matched to a gene: 7. The CDR3 is made up of 16 amino acids. Germline V lookup: CDR1 MNHNY, CDR2 SVGAGI (reference sequence). Here the CDR3 DNA reads TGTGCCAGCAGGCCGGGACAGGGGAATCCTAATGAAAAACTGTTTTTT. This sequence encodes CASRPGQGNPNEKLFF.

This chain joins TRBV24-1 and TRBJ2-1; TRBD2 agrees at 9 bases. The CDR3 is 15 residues long. Germline V gives CDR1 KGHDR, CDR2 SFDVKD. V was clipped by 7 bases and J by 5 bases; unmatched bases: 8. DNA for the CDR3: TGTGCCACCAGAGAAGCGGGAGGCCTCGACAATGAGCAGTTCTTC. Residues: CATREAGGLDNEQFF.

Note on this clone: Within the sample, other DNA sequences also encode this same CDR3. V is TRBV27 and J is TRBJ1-1, with a weak D call TRBD1 (5 bases). With 0 bases removed from V and 3 bases from J, the gap between germline ends came to 5 bases. The CDR3 consists of 13 residues. CDR1 is MNHEY and CDR2 is SMNVEV in the germline V gene (reference sequence). For the CDR3, the DNA is TGTGCCAGCAGTTTATCGGGGGACACTGAAGCTTTCTTT. This translates into CASSLSGDTEAFF.

The genes are TRBV28 and TRBJ2-7; D call uncertain. This CDR3 is built from 13 residues. Trimming removed 2 bases from V and 2 bases from J, with 7 bases in between. CDR1 is MDHEN and CDR2 is SYDVKM in the germline V gene. CDR3 amino acids: CASSLSLTYEQYF. The CDR3 nucleotides read TGTGCCAGCAGTTTAAGTTTAACCTACGAGCAGTACTTC.

The genes are TRBV29-1 and TRBJ1-1; D remains ambiguous. Germline lookup yields CDR1 SQVTM and CDR2 ANQGSEA. The CDR3 spans 14 residues. The germline V and J ends were trimmed by 4 bases and 3 bases, with 15 bases remaining between them. DNA for the CDR3: TGCAGCGTTGCCCCCGGGCGGGGTCACACTGAAGCTTTCTTT. Translated: CSVAPGRGHTEAFF.

The chain carries TRBV7-8 and TRBJ2-2, with 11 positions matching TRBD2. The germline V gene encodes CDR1 SGHVS and CDR2 FQNEAQ. The ends lost 5 bases at V and 3 bases at J; junction bases unmatched: 2. This CDR3 has 15 residues. CDR3 residues: CASSQLAGDTGELFF. The DNA of the CDR3 is TGTGCCAGCAGCCAACTAGCGGGAGACACCGGGGAGCTGTTTTTT. Full variable domain (missing parts from reference TRBV7-8 and TRBJ2-2): GAGVSQSPRYKVAKRGQDVALRCDPISGHVSLFWYQQALGQGPEFLTYFQNEAQLDKSGLPSDRFFAERPEGSVSTLKIQRTQQEDSAVYLCASSQLAGDTGELFFGEGSRLTVL.

The V gene is TRBV19, the J gene TRBJ2-7, with D perhaps matching TRBD1 (6 bases). In germline, CDR1 is LNHDA, CDR2 SQIVND (reference sequence). The germline V and J ends were trimmed by 5 bases and 2 bases, with 13 bases remaining between them. The CDR3 is 14 residues long. Here the CDR3 DNA reads TGTGCCAGTAGTTATTCCGGGACAACCTACGAGCAGTACTTC. Amino acid sequence: CASSYSGTTYEQYF.

The chain links TRBV3-1 (or the pseudogene TRBV3-2) to TRBJ1-1, with D unresolved. Trimming stripped 6 bases from V and 10 bases from J, with 12 bases between. Germline V gives CDR1 LGHDT, CDR2 YNNKEL (reference sequence). This CDR3 has 11 residues. The CDR3 DNA reads TGTGCCAGCAGAGGCCCGGGTGTAGCTTTCTTT. This codes for CASRGPGVAFF.

This chain connects TRBV2 to TRBJ1-2, with 7 nucleotides matching TRBD1. The CDR3 has 14 amino acids. Germline CDR1 and CDR2: SNHLY and FYNNEI. With V trimmed by 8 bases and J by 2 bases, 8 bases remained unmatched. CDR3 protein: CASSPQTGNYGYTF. The CDR3 coding sequence is TGTGCCAGCTCCCCCCAGACAGGGAACTATGGCTACACCTTC.

The chain is built from TRBV12-3 or TRBV12-4 and TRBJ1-2; no definite D call. The CDR3 runs to 13 residues. Between the trimmed V and J ends, which lost 3 bases and 3 bases, there was a span of 8 bases. The CDR3 bases are TGTGCCAGCAGTTTGGTCAGAGACTATGGCTACACCTTC. Residues: CASSLVRDYGYTF.

This chain connects TRBV2 to TRBJ2-1, with 11 bases aligning to TRBD2. This CDR3 spans 16 amino acids. Looked up from germline, CDR1 is SNHLY and CDR2 is FYNNEI. V dropped 7 bases and J dropped 0; count of bases not matched to a gene: 5. The CDR3 sequence: CASTRTSGLSYNEQFF. The CDR3 DNA reads as TGTGCCAGCACCCGGACTAGCGGGCTCTCCTACAATGAGCAGTTCTTC.

This rearrangement joins TRBV5-1 to TRBJ1-1; D is perhaps TRBD1 (6 bases). The CDR3 runs to 14 residues. The ends were cut back, 4 bases at V and 2 bases at J, with 12 bases in the middle. Germline values: CDR1 SGHRS, CDR2 YFSETQ. CDR3 protein: CASSGGQHNTEAFF. CDR3 bases: TGCGCCAGCAGCGGTGGACAGCACAACACTGAAGCTTTCTTT.

This sequence joins TRBV5-5 and TRBJ2-7; 8 bases line up with TRBD2. The CDR3 runs 16 residues. The V gene end was trimmed by 4 bases and the J gene end by 2 bases; junction bases not matched to a gene: 11. Germline CDR1 and CDR2: SGHKS and YYEKEE (reference sequence). The CDR3 here is CASSGLLAAPTYEQYF. The CDR3 DNA sequence: TGTGCCAGCAGCGGTCTACTAGCGGCGCCTACCTACGAGCAGTACTTC.

The rearrangement joins TRBV2 to TRBJ1-2; D is uncertain. V gave up 6 bases and J gave up 4 bases, with 6 bases separating them. The germline V gene encodes CDR1 SNHLY and CDR2 FYNNEI. The CDR3 runs 11 residues. The CDR3 region is CASRDVYGYTF. In DNA, the CDR3 is TGTGCCAGCAGGGACGTCTATGGCTACACCTTC.

The V gene is TRBV28, the J gene TRBJ2-3; 9 bases agree with TRBD1. Per the germline V gene, CDR1 is MDHEN and CDR2 is SYDVKM. The CDR3 has 15 amino acids. Germline trimming cut 6 bases from V and 5 bases from J; bases unmatched to any gene: 9. The CDR3 sequence: CASSLDRGLQDTQYF. The CDR3 DNA reads as TGTGCCAGCAGCCTGGACAGGGGCCTACAAGATACGCAGTATTTT.

The chain couples TRBV14 to TRBJ1-2, with 10 bases that match TRBD1. V gave up 4 bases and J gave up 6 bases; unmatched junction bases: 2. Germline assignment: CDR1 SGHDN and CDR2 FVKESK. CDR3 length equals 13 residues. As DNA, the CDR3 is TGTGCCAGCAGCCGGGACAGGGGTAATGGCTACACCTTC. It yields the protein CASSRDRGNGYTF. The full variable domain, in which reference TRBV14 and TRBJ1-2 provide the parts outside the CDR3, is EAGVTQFPSHSVIEKGQTVTLRCDPISGHDNLYWYRRVMGKEIKFLLHFVKESKQDESGMPNNRFLAERTGGTYSTLKVQPAELEDSGVYFCASSRDRGNGYTFGSGTRLTVV.

The rearrangement uses TRBV19 and TRBJ1-5, with TRBD1 matching over 7 bases. Germline trimming cut 8 bases from V and 2 bases from J; bases unmatched to any gene: 15. This CDR3 comprises 17 residues. CDR1 LNHDA and CDR2 SQIVND come from the germline V gene (reference sequence). CDR3 in DNA: TGTGCCAGTTTTACCTCCTCTCAGGGGGTAGGCAATCAGCCCCAGCATTTT. Translated: CASFTSSQGVGNQPQHF.

The chain carries TRBV19 and TRBJ2-4, with a possible D match to TRBD1 (8 bases). CDR3 length equals 15 residues. V lost 3 bases and J 5 bases, leaving 14 bases between the germline ends. The germline CDR1 and CDR2 sequences are LNHDA and SQIVND (reference sequence). In DNA, the CDR3 is TGTGCCAGTAGTATTAATACAGGGGGGGAAAACATTCAGTACTTC. Protein sequence: CASSINTGGENIQYF. Supplemented by reference TRBV19 and TRBJ2-4, the full variable domain reads DGGITQSPKYLFRKEGQNVTLSCEQNLNHDAMYWYRQDPGQGLRLIYYSQIVNDFQKGDIAEGYSVSREKKESFPLTVTSAQKNPTAFYLCASSINTGGENIQYFGAGTRLSVL.

The chain joins TRBV7-2 to TRBJ2-7; D may correspond to TRBD1 or TRBD2 (5 bases each). The CDR3 loop spans 12 amino acids. The V gene's germline CDR1 is SGHTA and CDR2 FQGNSA. The ends were cut back, 5 bases at V and 9 bases at J, with 14 bases in the middle. The CDR3 spells CASSPQEGMQYF. The CDR3 DNA sequence: TGTGCCAGCAGCCCCCAAGAGGGGATGCAGTACTTC. Using reference TRBV7-2 and TRBJ2-7 for the parts outside the CDR3, the full variable domain is GAGVSQSPSNKVTEKGKDVELRCDPISGHTALYWYRQSLGQGLEFLIYFQGNSAPDKSGLPSDRFSAERTGGSVSTLTIQRTQQEDSAVYLCASSPQEGMQYFGPGTRLTVT.

The chain carries TRBV5-4 and TRBJ2-3; TRBD1 matches 10 bases. The CDR3 has 16 residues. Germline V lookup: CDR1 SGHNT, CDR2 YYREEE (reference sequence). V shed 3 bases and J 4 bases; nucleotides not matched to a gene: 8. CDR3 loop: CASSSEGTGAADTQYF. As DNA, the CDR3 is TGTGCCAGCAGCTCGGAGGGGACAGGGGCGGCAGATACGCAGTATTTT.

The rearrangement uses TRBV20-1 and TRBJ1-5; D perhaps matches TRBD1 (6 bases). CDR3 length: 15 residues. V was trimmed by 3 bases and J by 7 bases, leaving 19 bases between them. The V gene's germline CDR1 is DFQATT and CDR2 SNEGSKA (reference sequence). The CDR3 loop is CSASRARGPEQPQHF. CDR3 nucleotides: TGCAGTGCTAGTAGAGCCCGGGGGCCCGAGCAGCCCCAGCATTTT.

The V and J genes are TRBV27 and TRBJ1-1, with D uncertain. Germline CDR1 MNHEY, CDR2 SMNVEV (reference sequence). V gave up 5 bases and J gave up 3 bases, with 13 bases separating them. The CDR3 is 14 residues long. The CDR3 DNA follows: TGTGCCAGCAGTCCAAGCAGGATATACACTGAAGCTTTCTTT. Translated, it gives CASSPSRIYTEAFF.